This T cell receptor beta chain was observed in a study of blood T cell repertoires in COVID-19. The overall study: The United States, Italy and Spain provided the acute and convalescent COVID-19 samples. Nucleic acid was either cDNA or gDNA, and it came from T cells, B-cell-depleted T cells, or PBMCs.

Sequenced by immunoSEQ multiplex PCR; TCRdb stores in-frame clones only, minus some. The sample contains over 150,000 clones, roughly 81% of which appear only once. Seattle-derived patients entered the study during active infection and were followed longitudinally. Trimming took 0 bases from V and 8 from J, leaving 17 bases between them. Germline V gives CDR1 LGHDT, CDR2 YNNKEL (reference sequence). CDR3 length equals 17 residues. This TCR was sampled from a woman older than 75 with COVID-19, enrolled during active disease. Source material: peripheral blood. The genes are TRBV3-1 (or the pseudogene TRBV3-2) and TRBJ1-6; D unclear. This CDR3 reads CASSQDLPSSQDSPLHF. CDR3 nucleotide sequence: TGTGCCAGCAGCCAAGATCTTCCCTCTTCACAAGATTCACCCCTCCACTTT.